Listed below are T cell receptor beta chains from one sample, sequenced in a study of T cells after posttransplantation cyclophosphamide. The assay was immunoSEQ multiplex PCR, and TCRdb's table has in-frame clones only and misses some. The sample yields just over 6,500 clones, about four fifths seen once. This specimen consisted of PBMCs, obtained after allogeneic stem cell transplant with posttransplant cyclophosphamide. The receptors derive from a female patient between 50 and 59 years old who received an allogeneic stem cell transplant from a related donor, was CMV-positive, and had no GVHD. Among the T cells, some may be from the graft donor. CDR3s include the opening cysteine and the closing phenylalanine or tryptophan. The order of the fields is J gene, D gene, clone size, V gene, CDR3 protein, CDR3 DNA. The D gene is left open where the match is weak. Rows may omit the clone size; those that give it use once, few, many or a size class.

>TRBJ1-2|.|.|TRBV28
CASRLTRGYTF
TGTGCCAGCAGGCTGACTCGGGGCTACACCTTC
>TRBJ1-3|TRBD1|.|TRBV5-1
CASSVDTGDSGNTIYF
TGCGCCAGCAGCGTAGACACAGGGGACTCTGGAAACACCATATATTTT
>TRBJ1-1|TRBD1|.|TRBV19
CASSTRDRIAEAFF
TGTGCCAGTAGTACCCGGGACAGGATTGCTGAAGCTTTCTTT
>TRBJ1-6|.|few|TRBV7-9
CASSQTGSYNSPLHF
TGTGCCAGCAGCCAAACAGGCTCCTATAATTCACCCCTCCACTTT
>TRBJ2-7|TRBD2|.|TRBV4-1
CASSHGLAGAYEQYF
TGCGCCAGCAGCCACGGACTAGCGGGAGCCTACGAGCAGTACTTC
>TRBJ2-5|.|.|TRBV30
CAWSVNRKETQYF
TGTGCCTGGAGTGTCAATAGAAAGGAGACCCAGTACTTC
>TRBJ2-5|TRBD1|.|TRBV7-3
CASSPGGTGQETQYF
TGTGCCAGCAGCCCTGGGGGGACAGGGCAAGAGACCCAGTACTTC
>TRBJ2-3|TRBD1|.|TRBV2
CASSVDRGTDTQYF
TGTGCCAGCAGTGTGGACAGGGGCACAGATACGCAGTATTTT
>TRBJ1-5|.|.|TRBV19
CASSNYQGGKQPQHF
TGTGCCAGTAGTAACTATCAAGGGGGAAAGCAGCCCCAGCATTTT
>TRBJ2-1|.|once|TRBV7-2
CASSLDPYNEQFF
TGTGCCAGCAGCTTAGATCCGTACAATGAGCAGTTCTTC
>TRBJ2-1|.|once|TRBV21-1
CASRYSLATPSDNEQFF
TGTGCCAGCAGGTACTCCTTAGCTACACCTTCCGACAATGAGCAGTTCTTC
>TRBJ2-7|.|.|TRBV6-5
CASSYHRTSYEQYF
TGTGCCAGCAGTTACCACAGGACCTCCTACGAGCAGTACTTC
>TRBJ2-7|.|.|TRBV7-9
CASSLQTYEQYF
TGTGCCAGCAGCTTACAAACCTACGAGCAGTACTTC
>TRBJ2-1|.|.|TRBV14
CASSQERREPYNEQFF
TGTGCCAGCAGCCAAGAAAGGAGGGAGCCCTACAATGAGCAGTTCTTC
>TRBJ2-1|TRBD2|few|TRBV14
CASSLLIASGEQFF
TGTGCCAGCAGCCTACTAATAGCTAGCGGTGAGCAGTTCTTC
>TRBJ1-1|.|once|TRBV28
CASSPSWEEAFF
TGTGCCAGCAGTCCGTCGTGGGAGGAAGCTTTCTTT
>TRBJ2-5|TRBD1|few|TRBV4-2
CASSLPGQGALQETQYF
TGTGCCAGCAGCTTACCGGGACAGGGGGCCCTGCAAGAGACCCAGTACTTC
>TRBJ1-1|.|.|TRBV11-3
CASSLAPNTEAFF
TGTGCCAGCAGCTTAGCTCCGAACACTGAAGCTTTCTTT
>TRBJ1-1|TRBD1|.|TRBV29-1
CSVRDRVTEAFF
TGCAGCGTCCGGGACAGGGTCACTGAAGCTTTCTTT
>TRBJ1-6|TRBD1|.|TRBV5-1
CASSSGTGGMDSPLHF
TGCGCCAGCAGCTCCGGGACAGGGGGCATGGATTCACCCCTCCACTTT